This T cell receptor beta chain came from a study of long-term antiretroviral therapy in people with HIV. Germline trimming cut 2 bases from V and 5 bases from J; bases unmatched to any gene: 3. Germline loops: CDR1 SGHAT, CDR2 FQNNGV. There are 15 residues in the CDR3. Run at survey level, the immunoSEQ assay was version v3.0. The assay was immunoSEQ multiplex PCR, and TCRdb's table has in-frame clones only and misses some. The sample lists tens of thousands of clones, approximately 90% seen once, with roughly 8.6% in the top ten. J is TRBJ2-5 and V is TRBV11-2, with 12 bases fitting TRBD2. The sequence came from a man in his forties or fifties with HIV. The starting material was unsorted PBMCs, obtained 3.2 years before starting antiretroviral therapy. The CDR3 sequence is CASSLPGTSGETQYF. The CDR3 DNA follows: TGTGCCAGCAGCTTACCCGGGACTAGCGGGGAGACCCAGTACTTC.